Presented here are 17 T cell receptor beta chains from one specimen sequenced in a study of control samples from healthy donors and cancer patients. This table comes from immunoSEQ multiplex PCR, and its TCRdb copy is limited to in-frame clones, with some not included. In the table there are tens of thousands of clones, about 91% of which are singletons. The sequenced sample consisted of blood. The source is a man aged 50 or older in good health.

This chain joins TRBV6-5 and TRBJ1-5; 7 bases match TRBD1. The CDR3 contains 14 residues. The germline gives CDR1 MNHEY, CDR2 SVGAGI. Unmatched junction bases numbered 6, after V lost 6 bases and J lost 4 bases. The CDR3 is CASRQTGENQPQHF. The DNA of the CDR3 is TGTGCCAGCAGGCAAACAGGGGAGAATCAGCCCCAGCATTTT.

A few counts support this clone. The chain has TRBV13 and TRBJ2-3; 9 bases agree with TRBD2. The ends lost 2 bases at V and 2 bases at J; junction bases unmatched: 8. Germline lookup yields CDR1 PRHDT and CDR2 FYEKMQ (reference sequence). CDR3 length equals 17 residues. CDR3 DNA: TGTGCCAGCAGCTTACTAGGCGGGGGGGACCCCACAGATACGCAGTATTTT. Translated: CASSLLGGGDPTDTQYF.

This rearrangement joins TRBV27 to TRBJ1-2; 12 bases agree with TRBD1. CDR3 length: 16 residues. CDR1 and CDR2 (germline): MNHEY, SMNVEV (reference sequence). J lost 1 base, V lost 7 bases, and 7 bases had no gene match. The CDR3 DNA reads as TGTGCCAGCACTGGGACAGGGGGCTACGGTAACTATGGCTACACCTTC. This codes for CASTGTGGYGNYGYTF.

This clone was recorded only once. The chain employs TRBV10-3 and TRBJ2-5; 11 positions agree with TRBD1. V gave up 4 bases and J gave up 2 bases; unmatched junction bases: 9. The CDR3 runs 17 residues. Looked up from germline, CDR1 is ENHRY and CDR2 is SYGVKD. The CDR3 loop reads CAISGIPGQGGQETQYF. The CDR3 region has the DNA TGTGCCATCAGTGGAATACCGGGACAGGGGGGTCAAGAGACCCAGTACTTC.

The V call is TRBV6-5, the J call TRBJ1-1, with 9 bases fitting TRBD1. The CDR3 is made up of 14 amino acids. Trimming removed 2 bases from V and 8 bases from J; junction bases left unmatched: 6. The germline gives CDR1 MNHEY, CDR2 SVGAGI. The CDR3 DNA is TGTGCCAGCAGTTACGGGACAGGGATCGTGGAAGCTTTCTTT. Residues: CASSYGTGIVEAFF.

The rearrangement links TRBV29-1 to TRBJ1-2, with TRBD1 identical over 9 bases. CDR3 length: 13 amino acids. V dropped 7 bases and J dropped 4; count of bases not matched to a gene: 7. Germline CDR1 and CDR2: SQVTM and ANQGSEA. CDR3 sequence reads: CSARDRASYGYTF. The CDR3 DNA reads TGCAGCGCCAGGGACAGGGCGTCCTATGGCTACACCTTC.

The chain uses TRBV6-5 and TRBJ1-1; TRBD1 aligns across 8 bases. The V and J ends lost 4 bases and 1 base, in that order; junction bases with no gene match: 8. The germline V gene encodes CDR1 MNHEY and CDR2 SVGAGI. The CDR3 totals 16 residues. The CDR3 DNA reads TGTGCCAGCAGTTCCTATAGGACAGGGTCGAACACTGAAGCTTTCTTT. Protein product: CASSSYRTGSNTEAFF.

The chain uses TRBV15 and TRBJ1-3; no clear D gene. The CDR3 has 12 residues. Trimming pared 1 base from V and 4 bases from J, leaving 2 bases between. CDR1 is LNHNV, CDR2 YYDKDF, per germline (reference sequence). The CDR3 region is CATSRVGNTIYF. The CDR3 nucleotides are TGTGCCACCAGCAGAGTAGGAAACACCATATATTTT.

The chain is built from TRBV10-3 and TRBJ2-7; no firm D call. From germline, CDR1 is ENHRY and CDR2 SYGVKD. The CDR3 is 13 amino acids. Trimming shortened V by 0 bases and J by 5 bases, and 8 bases separated the two germline ends. In DNA, the CDR3 is TGTGCCATCAGTGAGTCGACTCGGGACGAGCAGTACTTC. As protein: CAISESTRDEQYF.

This sequence joins TRBV7-6 and TRBJ2-4; D might be TRBD1 (6 bases). This CDR3 is built from 15 residues. V was shortened by 6 bases and J by 6 bases, with 18 bases between the two germline ends. Germline V CDR1 and CDR2: SGHVS, FNYEAQ. In DNA form, the CDR3 reads TGTGCCAGCAGTCGTACCGCAGGGGTAGCAAACATTCAGTACTTC. This encodes CASSRTAGVANIQYF. The variable domain in full, with the rest retrieved from reference TRBV7-6 and TRBJ2-4, is GAGVSQSPRYKVTKRGQDVALRCDPISGHVSLYWYRQALGQGPEFLTYFNYEAQQDKSGLPNDRFSAERPEGSISTLTIQRTEQRDSAMYRCASSRTAGVANIQYFGAGTRLSVL.

This clone was seen a few times. The gene calls are TRBV6-5 and TRBJ2-7; 10 positions match TRBD1. The ends lost 0 bases at V and 2 bases at J; junction bases unmatched: 1. The CDR3 has 15 residues. Germline CDR1 is MNHEY and CDR2 is SVGAGI. The CDR3 DNA follows: TGTGCCAGCAGTTACTCGACAGGGGGCGCCTACGAGCAGTACTTC. Encoded protein: CASSYSTGGAYEQYF.

This chain joins TRBV12-5 and TRBJ2-1; 7 bases fit TRBD2. The germline gives CDR1 LGHNT, CDR2 FRNRAP. The CDR3 sequence is 14 residues long. The J segment lost 9 bases and the V segment lost 2 bases, leaving 7 bases of the junction unmatched. The CDR3 nucleotides are TGTGCTAGTGGTTTGCAGGCTAGCGGTGGTGAGCAGTTCTTC. Amino acids: CASGLQASGGEQFF.

This chain joins TRBV2 and TRBJ2-7, with 12 nucleotides matching TRBD1. This CDR3 is 14 amino acids long. J was trimmed by 7 bases and V by 6 bases; bases with no gene match: 7. The germline CDR1 and CDR2 sequences are SNHLY and FYNNEI. CDR3 bases: TGTGCCAGCAGGCCGGGACAGGGGGCAGGGGAGCAGTACTTC. It translates to CASRPGQGAGEQYF.

The chain combines TRBV6-5 with TRBJ1-2, with no clear D. The ends were cut back, 8 bases at V and 5 bases at J, with 15 bases in the middle. Looked up from germline, CDR1 is MNHEY and CDR2 is SVGAGI. CDR3 length: 13 residues. CDR3 in DNA: TGTGCCAGCCGTATCGAGGGCGGGTATGGCTACACCTTC. It encodes CASRIEGGYGYTF.

This clone was recorded only once. The genes are TRBV18 and TRBJ2-7; tentative D call: TRBD2 (5 bases). V was trimmed by 3 bases and J by 5 bases, leaving 11 bases between them. The germline CDR1 and CDR2 sequences are KGHSH and LQKENI. This CDR3 is 13 amino acids long. The CDR3 DNA is TGTGCCAGCTCACCCACGCGAGGGCACGAGCAGTACTTC. Protein product: CASSPTRGHEQYF.

Within the sample, this clone is medium-sized. V usage is TRBV6-5 and J usage is TRBJ1-1; D is perhaps TRBD1 (5 bases). There are 13 residues in the CDR3. The ends were cut back, 5 bases at V and 6 bases at J, with 13 bases in the middle. In germline, CDR1 is MNHEY, CDR2 SVGAGI. In DNA, the CDR3 is TGTGCCAGCAGTCCTCCGGGGACCGCTGAAGCTTTCTTT. Protein: CASSPPGTAEAFF.

V usage is TRBV27 and J usage is TRBJ2-1, with TRBD1 matching 9 bases. After removal of 6 bases from V and 4 bases from J, the junction contained 7 bases not matched to a gene. The CDR3 is made up of 15 amino acids. Germline-derived CDR1 and CDR2 are MNHEY and SMNVEV (reference sequence). The CDR3 nucleotides are TGTGCCAGCAGACATGACAGGGGGACATACAATGAGCAGTTCTTC. This gives the protein CASRHDRGTYNEQFF.